The TCR beta chain described here comes from a study of blood T cell repertoires in COVID-19. Study in general: T cells, B-cell-depleted T cells, or PBMCs provided the cDNA or gDNA that served as material.

Repertoires were generated with immunoSEQ multiplex PCR, while TCRdb's copy carries only in-frame clones and drops some. The sample contains 200,000 or so clones, 88% of which appear only once. Germline V CDR1 and CDR2: LNHDA, SQIVND (reference sequence). The J segment lost 7 bases and the V segment lost 6 bases, leaving 10 bases of the junction unmatched. The CDR3 length is 15 residues. The sequenced sample consisted of peripheral blood. This chain uses TRBV19 with TRBJ1-5; 9 positions agree with TRBD1. The origin of this receptor is a woman in her sixties with acute or convalescent COVID-19. The CDR3, as DNA: TGTGCCAGTAGCCCACAGGGGGCGCGCATACAGCCCCAGCATTTT. This translates into CASSPQGARIQPQHF.